This T cell receptor (beta chain) came from a study of T-cell reconstitution after alpha-beta-depleted transplantation in children. Preparation of the TCRbeta library involved a method that used unique molecular identifiers. Via MiXCR, TCRdb re-called the PCR reads, giving one row per CDR3 protein. The sample comprises about 580,000 distinct CDR3 sequences, approximately 22% of which are singletons, and roughly 14% rests with the top ten. Germline V lookup: CDR1 DFQATT, CDR2 SNEGSKA (reference sequence). The length of the CDR3 is 13 residues. V shed 3 bases and J 2 bases; nucleotides not matched to a gene: 1.

This chain connects TRBV20-1 to TRBJ2-1; 7 nucleotides agree with TRBD2. This TCR came from a boy under three years old who had a stem cell transplant for acute myeloid leukemia, so the T cells may come from the graft donor. This specimen was PBMCs, mostly from graft donor cells, taken 360 days after TCRalphabeta/CD19-depleted stem cell transplant. The CDR3 DNA reads as TGCAGTGCTAGTCTAGCGGCCTACAATGAGCAGTTCTTC. As protein: CSASLAAYNEQFF.